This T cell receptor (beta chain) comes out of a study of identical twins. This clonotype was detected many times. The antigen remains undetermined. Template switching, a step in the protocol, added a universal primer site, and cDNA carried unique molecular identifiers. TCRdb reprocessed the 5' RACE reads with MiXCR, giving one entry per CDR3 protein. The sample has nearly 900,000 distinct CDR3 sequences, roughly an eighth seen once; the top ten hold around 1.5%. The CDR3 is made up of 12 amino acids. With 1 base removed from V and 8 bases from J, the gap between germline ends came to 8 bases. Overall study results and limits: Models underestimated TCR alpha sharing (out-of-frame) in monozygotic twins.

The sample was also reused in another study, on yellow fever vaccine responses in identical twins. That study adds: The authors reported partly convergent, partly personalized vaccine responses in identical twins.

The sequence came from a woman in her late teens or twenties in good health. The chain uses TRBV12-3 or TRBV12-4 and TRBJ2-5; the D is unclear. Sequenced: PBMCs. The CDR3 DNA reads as TGTGCCAGCAGTTTAGAGGGTGTAACCCAGTACTTC. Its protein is CASSLEGVTQYF.